These 13 T cell receptor beta chains came from one sample sequenced in a study of vaccination effects on CD4 cells after COVID-19. Peptide-pool stimulation followed by sequencing identified expanded antigen-specific CD4+ clonotypes in the ViraFEST assay. It was after approximately 10 days of culture that CD4+ T cells were isolated. This individual contracted SARS-CoV-2 between March and December 2020, as verified by PCR. The table came from immunoSEQ multiplex PCR; TCRdb's copy has only in-frame clones and leaves some out. In the table there are 30,000 to 35,000 clones, 55% to 75% of which are singletons. The antigens of these receptors remain unknown. Specimen: CD4+ T cells from PBMCs cultured with a peptide pool, collected before COVID-19 vaccination. Source of these receptors: a human donor who had a prior SARS-CoV-2 infection.

The V call is TRBV7-9, the J call TRBJ2-5; 7 positions match TRBD1. J was trimmed by 5 bases and V by 8 bases; bases with no gene match: 5. The germline V gene has CDR1 SEHNR and CDR2 FQNEAQ (reference sequence). The CDR3 is 12 amino acids. The CDR3 protein is CASRDSLETQYF. The CDR3 nucleotides are TGTGCCAGCCGGGACAGTTTGGAGACCCAGTACTTC.

Worth noting for this clone: One end of the junction does not line up with germline, which may come from a read error. The chain links TRBV2 to TRBJ2-7, with TRBD2 matching 11 bases. Germline CDR1 reads SNHLY; CDR2 reads FYNNEI. CDR3 length: 12 amino acids. CDR3 loop: CASSDHLAGGSF. Here the CDR3 DNA reads TGTGCCAGCAGTGACCACTTAGCGGGAGGGAGCTTC.

This clone was seen more than once but under ten times. The chain is built from TRBV3-1 (or the pseudogene TRBV3-2) and TRBJ1-6; no clear D gene. CDR3 length: 13 amino acids. Trimming took off 4 bases at V and 9 bases at J, with 10 bases between the two ends. Germline assignment: CDR1 LGHDT and CDR2 YNNKEL (reference sequence). The CDR3 spells CASSPTRVSPLHF. For the CDR3, the DNA is TGTGCCAGCAGCCCCACGAGGGTTTCACCCCTCCACTTT.

This clone was observed a few times. The genes are TRBV29-1 and TRBJ2-7, with D possibly matching TRBD2 (5 bases). The CDR3 contains 11 residues. The V gene lost 6 bases and the J gene lost 5 bases, with 11 bases spanning the gap. CDR1 is SQVTM and CDR2 is ANQGSEA in the germline V gene. CDR3 nucleotide sequence: TGCAGCGTCAGGTCGAGGGACGAGCAGTACTTC. Its translation: CSVRSRDEQYF.

The J gene is TRBJ1-2, the V gene TRBV6-5; 7 nucleotides line up with TRBD1. The CDR3 length is 13 residues. Germline V gene sequence: CDR1 MNHEY, CDR2 SVGAGI. The V segment lost 7 bases and the J segment 4 bases; nucleotides outside the gene matches: 6. The CDR3: CASKPTGSYGYTF. DNA of the CDR3: TGTGCCAGCAAACCGACAGGGTCCTATGGCTACACCTTC.

This chain links TRBV6-2 or TRBV6-3 with TRBJ1-2; D is unresolved. V lost 2 bases and J 5 bases, leaving 15 bases between the germline ends. The CDR3 has 15 amino acids. Germline CDR1 is MNHEY and CDR2 is SVGEGT. The CDR3 region has the DNA TGTGCCAGCAGTTACGTGGTACCCGTGGGATATGGCTACACCTTC. Translating it yields CASSYVVPVGYGYTF.

This clone was detected once. The chain couples TRBV6-6 to TRBJ2-2; 7 positions match TRBD1. The CDR3 extends over 13 amino acids. V dropped 6 bases and J dropped 6; count of bases not matched to a gene: 4. Germline CDR1 and CDR2: MNHNY and SVGAGI (reference sequence). DNA of the CDR3: TGTGCCAGCAGGGACAGGTCGGCCGGGGAGCTGTTTTTT. Its translation: CASRDRSAGELFF.

This chain joins TRBV4-3 and TRBJ2-3; D gene uncertain. The V end was cut by 0 bases, the J end by 6 bases, with 10 bases between. The CDR3 sequence is 14 residues long. The germline V gene has CDR1 LGHNA and CDR2 YSLEER. CDR3 sequence: CASSQEMFADTQYF. The CDR3, as DNA: TGCGCCAGCAGCCAAGAGATGTTTGCCGATACGCAGTATTTT.

The chain combines TRBV21-1 with TRBJ2-2. TRBV21-1 is shown as a pseudogene. This CDR3 comprises 17 residues. The CDR3 DNA is TGTGCCAGCAGCAAGGATCCCAGGGAGACGAACACCGGGGAGCTGTTTTTT. Translating gives CASSKDPRETNTGELFF.

The sample holds one count of this clone. The chain links TRBV2 to TRBJ2-2; D is unclear. In germline, CDR1 is SNHLY, CDR2 FYNNEI. Between the trimmed V and J ends, which lost 6 bases and 2 bases, there was a span of 13 bases. This CDR3 has 15 amino acids. CDR3: CASRYFSGNTGELFF. The CDR3 coding sequence is TGTGCCAGCAGGTACTTCTCGGGCAACACCGGGGAGCTGTTTTTT.

The chain is built from TRBV3-1 (or the pseudogene TRBV3-2) and TRBJ2-7; no reliable D call. The V end was cut by 0 bases, the J end by 5 bases, with 11 bases between. This CDR3 is built from 14 residues. CDR1 LGHDT and CDR2 YNNKEL come from the germline V gene (reference sequence). CDR3 sequence (DNA): TGTGCCAGCAGCCAAGATTCACATACCCACGAGCAGTACTTC. This sequence encodes CASSQDSHTHEQYF.

This chain links TRBV5-5 with TRBJ2-1; D may be TRBD2 (5 bases). This CDR3 region has 15 residues. The V gene's germline CDR1 is SGHKS and CDR2 YYEKEE (reference sequence). Trimming took 4 bases from V and 3 from J, leaving 14 bases between them. In DNA, the CDR3 is TGTGCCAGCAGCGTGAGCGGCTACCTCTACAATGAGCAGTTCTTC. This encodes CASSVSGYLYNEQFF.

This clone was found a few times. The chain uses TRBV5-1 and TRBJ1-5; D may be TRBD1 (5 bases). V was cut by 2 bases and J by 4 bases, with 13 bases left in between. The CDR3 consists of 15 residues. CDR1 and CDR2 from the germline V gene are SGHRS and YFSETQ. The CDR3 sequence: CASSLAGTANQPQHF. CDR3 in DNA: TGCGCCAGCAGCTTAGCCGGGACGGCAAATCAGCCCCAGCATTTT.